The source of this T cell receptor beta chain is a study of human T cells and chemical hapten exposure listed by TCRdb under 2021. Some background on the complete study: For sensitization, 2% DPC in acetone was applied to a 2 cm by 2 cm area of upper inner arm skin. Throughout the roughly 25-week study period, patients were also given weekly therapeutic DPC doses on the scalp. Patch testing on the upper back used Finn chambers containing 0.01% DPC, with scoring done after 6 days according to International Contact Dermatitis Research Group standards. Alopecia areata with under or over 50% scalp involvement, alopecia totalis and alopecia universalis were represented in the patient cohort, which was mostly female. Libraries were combined into a pool for sequencing, and differences in TCR yield between samples came mainly from small differences in library volumes within the pool. Peripheral blood TCR repertoire changes were tracked in vivo in alopecia patients during primary and secondary sensitization to the hapten diphenylcyclopropenone (DPC). Blood was sampled from patients pre-sensitization (week 0) and at 2, 6 and about 24 weeks after DPC sensitization. Approximately 28 alopecia patients provided blood for TCR sequencing at one to four time points (pre-sensitization, 2, 6 and 24 weeks). On the study overall, not on this receptor specifically: All patients had alopecia, a presumed autoimmune disease, so their immune response might differ from that of healthy individuals. The number of PT1 expanded TCRs positively correlated with patch test score, significant at thresholds 8, 16 and 32 but not 4. DPC sensitization did not change how many TCRs were above 1 in 1000 frequency, and no evidence was found of alterations in global repertoire structure. Compared with pre-sensitization or healthy control sets, expanded TCRs formed significantly more large CDR3 similarity clusters, which is consistent with antigen-driven responses. After repeated subsampling, changes were observed in the strength of the expansion versus patch-test correlation and in the threshold at which the correlation became significant.

With respect to this clonotype: Its antigen specificity is not known. Within one base of it there is no much larger clone, and no base qualities were kept.

V and J are truncated by 5 bases and 1 base respectively, leaving an intervening sequence of 11 bases. CDR1 SGHTA and CDR2 FQGNSA are derived from the germline V gene. The CDR3 sequence holds 14 residues, the cysteine and phenylalanine included. CDR3 DNA is the only sequence kept; it has 42 bases, read in frame from the first base. This sample's time point label indicates: patch test 3, about 24 weeks after DPC sensitization. The meaning of the sample's treatment or condition label: therapeutic diphenylcyclopropenone sensitization with weekly scalp DPC. At every patch-test visit, the blood draw took place before the patch test was put on. Patients were considered eligible if aged 18 to 70, diagnosed with alopecia and deemed suitable for DPC therapy, and patients were excluded if pregnant. Total RNA was extracted from unfractionated whole blood that had been collected in Tempus Blood RNA tubes. Library prep was done by RACE. The instrument given in TCRdb is NextSeq 500. Library preparation attached unique molecular identifiers to individual cDNA molecules for quantitative, reproducible TCR counting. Both TCR alpha and TCR beta chains were sequenced from each blood RNA sample. The study's own analysis went as follows. The median number of TCRs per sample was approximately 98,000, ranging from about 20,000 to 750,000. The Decombinator software suite was used to annotate the V, J and CDR3 of the TCR reads. For PS versus PT1 abundance plots, all samples were subsampled to the same number of TCRs (28,000). TCRs were defined as expanded if absent before sensitization and observed at least eight times at the 2-week time point. The public reads were quality trimmed at Q25 with fastp and then assembled into clones with MiXCR by TCRdb, keeping productive beta chains. Rows with one shared CDR3 protein collapse into an entry with the most common genes and DNA. For this entry, the V and J calls and clone size follow TCRdb and not the study's own pipeline. The sample table contains 99,000 or so distinct CDR3 sequences; only one count was recorded for 30% to 35% of them. Roughly 3% of the sample comes from the top ten.

Recombination connected TRBV7-2 to TRBJ1-1, with TRBD1 tentatively as D gene (5 bases match). The sequence was obtained from a man aged 40-49 years with alopecia areata. Some clones in this sample may be carry-over from other donors' samples. The sample in question was whole blood, obtained in connection with sensitization to the hapten diphenylcyclopropenone (DPC). CDR3 loop: CASSLFGANTEAFF. The sequenced DNA: TGTGCCAGCAGCCTGTTTGGGGCGAACACTGAAGCTTTCTTT.